These T cell receptor beta chains were read from a single sample in a study of a mutant IDH1 vaccine in newly diagnosed glioma. Produced via immunoSEQ multiplex PCR; TCRdb's table is partial and in-frame only. Here the sample spans some 31,000 clones, less than 90% being singletons. Their target antigens are unknown. The source material was PBMCs, sampled from a glioma patient whose treatment included an IDH1 peptide vaccine. The receptors derive from a woman aged 18-30 years with glioma. CDR3s include the opening cysteine and the closing phenylalanine or tryptophan. The D gene is left open where the match is weak. Not all rows give a size; the values are once, few, many and, for expanded clones, a class.

. . TRBJ1-4 TRBV18 TGTGCCAGCTCACCCCCTCCTTCATGGGACCGAGCTGCGAACCATATGTTTTTT CASSPPPSWDRAANHMFF
. . TRBJ1-1 TRBV6-5 TGTGCCAGCAGCACAGGGTTGCGGACTGAAGCTTTCTTT CASSTGLRTEAFF
. TRBD2 TRBJ2-2 TRBV5-4 TGTGCCAGCAGCGCAGAGTCTAGCGGGATAACCGGGGAGCTGTTTTTT CASSAESSGITGELFF
. TRBD1 TRBJ2-2 TRBV7-9 TGTGCCAGCAGCTTGACAGGGGCGAACACCGGGGAGCTGTTTTTT CASSLTGANTGELFF
. . TRBJ2-5 TRBV6-5 TGTGCCAGCAGTTACGGGGGGTCAGCCCTACAAGAGACCCAGTACTTC CASSYGGSALQETQYF
once . TRBJ1-4 TRBV30 TGTGCCTGGGGACAGAATGAAAAACTGTTTTTT CAWGQNEKLFF
. . TRBJ1-1 TRBV11-3 TGTGCCAGCAGCTTAGACCGGACGGGCATTGAAGCTTTCTTT CASSLDRTGIEAFF
. TRBD1 TRBJ2-7 TRBV19 TGTGCCAGTAGCGGGACAGCGACCTACGAGCAGTACTTC CASSGTATYEQYF
. TRBD1 TRBJ1-5 TRBV28 TGTGCCAGCAGTCACCAACCACCTGACAGGGGAAGTCAGCCCCAGCATTTT CASSHQPPDRGSQPQHF
. . TRBJ1-2 TRBV7-9 TGTGCCAGCAGCTCCTTGACTGAGAACTATGGCTACACCTTC CASSSLTENYGYTF